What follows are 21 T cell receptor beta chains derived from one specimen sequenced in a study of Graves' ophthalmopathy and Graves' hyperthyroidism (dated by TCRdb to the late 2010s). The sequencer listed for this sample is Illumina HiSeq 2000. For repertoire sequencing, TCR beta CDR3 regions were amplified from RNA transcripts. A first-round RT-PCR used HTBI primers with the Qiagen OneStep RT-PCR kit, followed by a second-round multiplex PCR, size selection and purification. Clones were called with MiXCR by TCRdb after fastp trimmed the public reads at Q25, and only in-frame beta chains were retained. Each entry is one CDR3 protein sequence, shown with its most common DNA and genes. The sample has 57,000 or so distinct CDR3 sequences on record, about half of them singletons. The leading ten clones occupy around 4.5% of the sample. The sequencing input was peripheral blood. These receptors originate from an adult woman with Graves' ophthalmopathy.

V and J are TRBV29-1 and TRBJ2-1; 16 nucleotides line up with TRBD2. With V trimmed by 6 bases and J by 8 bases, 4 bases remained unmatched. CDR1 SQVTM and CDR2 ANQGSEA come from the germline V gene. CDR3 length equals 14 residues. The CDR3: CSVTGLAGGDEQFF. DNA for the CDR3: TGCAGCGTGACGGGACTAGCGGGAGGGGATGAGCAGTTCTTC.

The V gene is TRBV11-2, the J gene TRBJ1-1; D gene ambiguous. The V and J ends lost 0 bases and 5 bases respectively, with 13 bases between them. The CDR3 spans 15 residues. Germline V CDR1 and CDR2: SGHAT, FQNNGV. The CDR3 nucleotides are TGTGCCAGCAGCTTAGATCTTAGGGCAGAGACTGAAGCTTTCTTT. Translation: CASSLDLRAETEAFF. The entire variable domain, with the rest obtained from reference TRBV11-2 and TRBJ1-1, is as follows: EAGVAQSPRYKIIEKRQSVAFWCNPISGHATLYWYQQILGQGPKLLIQFQNNGVVDDSQLPKDRFSAERLKGVDSTLKIQPAKLEDSAVYLCASSLDLRAETEAFFGQGTRLTVV.

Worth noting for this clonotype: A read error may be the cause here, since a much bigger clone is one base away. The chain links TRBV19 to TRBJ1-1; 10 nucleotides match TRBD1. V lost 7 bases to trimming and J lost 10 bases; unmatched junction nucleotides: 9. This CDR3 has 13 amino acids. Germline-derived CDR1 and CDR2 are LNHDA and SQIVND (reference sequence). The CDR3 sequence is CASKGAGTGVAFF. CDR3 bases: TGTGCCAGTAAAGGAGCCGGGACAGGGGTAGCTTTCTTT.

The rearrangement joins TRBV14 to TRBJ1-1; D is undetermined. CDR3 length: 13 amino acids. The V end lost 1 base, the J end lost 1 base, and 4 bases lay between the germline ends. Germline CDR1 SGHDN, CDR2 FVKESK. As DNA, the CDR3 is TGTGCCAGCAGCCAAGGCGGGAACACTGAAGCTTTCTTT. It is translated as CASSQGGNTEAFF.

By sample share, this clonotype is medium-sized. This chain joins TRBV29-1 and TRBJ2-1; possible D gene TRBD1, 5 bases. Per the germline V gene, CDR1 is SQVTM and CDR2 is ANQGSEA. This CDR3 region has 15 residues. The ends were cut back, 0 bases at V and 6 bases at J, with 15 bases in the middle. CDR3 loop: CSVEEAGRYSNEQFF. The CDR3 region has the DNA TGCAGCGTTGAAGAGGCAGGGCGCTATTCCAATGAGCAGTTCTTC.

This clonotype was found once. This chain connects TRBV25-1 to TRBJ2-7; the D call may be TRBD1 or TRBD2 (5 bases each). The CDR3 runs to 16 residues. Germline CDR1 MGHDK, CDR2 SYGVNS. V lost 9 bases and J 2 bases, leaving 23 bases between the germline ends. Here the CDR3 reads CASARDTAREPYEQYF. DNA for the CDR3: TGTGCCAGTGCTAGAGATACCGCCAGGGAGCCCTACGAGCAGTACTTC.

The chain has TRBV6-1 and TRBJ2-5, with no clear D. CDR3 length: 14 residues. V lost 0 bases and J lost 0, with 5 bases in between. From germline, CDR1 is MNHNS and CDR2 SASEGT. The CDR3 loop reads CASSEAMNQETQYF. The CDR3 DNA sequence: TGTGCCAGCAGTGAAGCAATGAACCAAGAGACCCAGTACTTC.

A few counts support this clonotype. The CDR3 DNA is TGTGCCAGCAGTTACTTACCGGGGCCAATACCCCAAGAGACCCAGTACTTC. It is translated as CASSYLPGPIPQETQYF. The chain couples TRBV6-2 or TRBV6-3 to TRBJ2-5; D may be TRBD1 or TRBD2 (5 bases each). The CDR3 is 17 amino acids. Germline CDR1 and CDR2: MNHEY and SVGEGT. Trimming shortened V by 1 base and J by 1 base, and 16 bases separated the two germline ends.

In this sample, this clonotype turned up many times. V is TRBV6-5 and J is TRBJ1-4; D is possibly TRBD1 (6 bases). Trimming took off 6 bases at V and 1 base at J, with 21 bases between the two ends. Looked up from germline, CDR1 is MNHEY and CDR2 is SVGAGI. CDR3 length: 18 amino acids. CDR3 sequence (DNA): TGTGCCAGCAGATCCTGGACAGCCTCAATCTTAACTAATGAAAAACTGTTTTTT. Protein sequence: CASRSWTASILTNEKLFF.

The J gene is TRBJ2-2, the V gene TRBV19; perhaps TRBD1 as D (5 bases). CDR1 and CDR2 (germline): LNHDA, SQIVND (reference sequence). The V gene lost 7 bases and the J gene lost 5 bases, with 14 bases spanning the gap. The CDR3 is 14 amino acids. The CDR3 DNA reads TGTGCCAGTATAAAGACAGCTAATACCGGGGAGCTGTTTTTT. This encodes CASIKTANTGELFF.

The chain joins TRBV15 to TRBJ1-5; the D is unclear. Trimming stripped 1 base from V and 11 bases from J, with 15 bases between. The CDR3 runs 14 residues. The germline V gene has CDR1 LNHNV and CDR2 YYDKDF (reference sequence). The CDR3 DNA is TGTGCCACCAGCAGAGGGCTAGCACAAGAGACCCAGCATTTT. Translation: CATSRGLAQETQHF.

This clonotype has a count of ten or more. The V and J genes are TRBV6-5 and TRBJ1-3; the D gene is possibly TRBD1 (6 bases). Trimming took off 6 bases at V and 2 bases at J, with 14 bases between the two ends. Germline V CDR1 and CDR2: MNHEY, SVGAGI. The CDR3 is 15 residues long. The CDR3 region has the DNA TGTGCCAGCAGGACCCAGGGGCGGCCTGGAAACACCATATATTTT. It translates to CASRTQGRPGNTIYF.

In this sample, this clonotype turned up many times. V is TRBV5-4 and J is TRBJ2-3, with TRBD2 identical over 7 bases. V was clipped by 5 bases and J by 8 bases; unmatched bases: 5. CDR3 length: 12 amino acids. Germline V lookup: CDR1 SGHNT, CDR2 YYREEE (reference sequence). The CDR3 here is CASSSVAGTQYF. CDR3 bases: TGTGCCAGCAGTAGTGTAGCGGGTACGCAGTATTTT.

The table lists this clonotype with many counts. The CDR3 DNA sequence: TGCGCCAGCAGCTCCGGACAGACCAATCAGCCCCAGCATTTT. Translating it yields CASSSGQTNQPQHF. The chain uses TRBV5-1 and TRBJ1-5; D is possibly TRBD1 (6 bases). The V gene's germline CDR1 is SGHRS and CDR2 YFSETQ. Trimming removed 3 bases at V and 3 bases at J, with 10 bases between. This CDR3 has 14 amino acids. Using reference TRBV5-1 and TRBJ1-5 for the parts outside the CDR3, the full variable domain is KAGVTQTPRYLIKTRGQQVTLSCSPISGHRSVSWYQQTPGQGLQFLFEYFSETQRNKGNFPGRFSGRQFSNSRSEMNVSTLELGDSALYLCASSSGQTNQPQHFGDGTRLSIL.

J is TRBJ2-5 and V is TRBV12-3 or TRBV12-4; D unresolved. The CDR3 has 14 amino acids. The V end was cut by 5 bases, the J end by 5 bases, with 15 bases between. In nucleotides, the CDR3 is TGTGCCAGCAGTCTCCTGGGCAGTGCGGAGACCCAGTACTTC. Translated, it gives CASSLLGSAETQYF.

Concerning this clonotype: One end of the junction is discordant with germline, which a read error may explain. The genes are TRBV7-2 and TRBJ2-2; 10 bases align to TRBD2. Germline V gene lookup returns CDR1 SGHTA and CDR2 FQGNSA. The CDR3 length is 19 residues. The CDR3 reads CASSLEREGTMIQVEEVLF. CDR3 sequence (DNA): TGTGCCAGCAGCTTAGAGCGGGAGGGCACGATGATTCAGGTAGAGGAGGTGCTTTTT. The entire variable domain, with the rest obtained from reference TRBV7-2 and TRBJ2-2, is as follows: GAGVSQSPSNKVTEKGKDVELRCDPISGHTALYWYRQSLGQGLEFLIYFQGNSAPDKSGLPSDRFSAERTGGSVSTLTIQRTQQEDSAVYLCASSLEREGTMIQVEEVLFGEGSRLTVL.

DNA for the CDR3: TGCGCCAGCAGTACTAGCGGTGGAGGCACTGAAGCTTTCTTT. Its protein is CASSTSGGGTEAFF. The gene calls are TRBV5-1 and TRBJ1-1; D unresolved. V was shortened by 5 bases and J by 4 bases, with 15 bases between the two germline ends. The germline CDR1 and CDR2 sequences are SGHRS and YFSETQ. The CDR3 runs 14 residues.

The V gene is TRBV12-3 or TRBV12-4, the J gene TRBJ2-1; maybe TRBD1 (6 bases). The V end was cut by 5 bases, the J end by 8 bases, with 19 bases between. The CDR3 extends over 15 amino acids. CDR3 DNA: TGTGCCAGCAGTCTACTTTTCCAGGGGAACGATGAGCAGTTCTTC. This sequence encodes CASSLLFQGNDEQFF.

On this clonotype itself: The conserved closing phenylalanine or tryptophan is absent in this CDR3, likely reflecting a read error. The DNA for the CDR3 is TGTGCCAGCAGCTTAGGTAGATGGGATGGTGAGACCCAGTACTTG. Translated, it gives CASSLGRWDGETQYL. This chain connects TRBV11-1 to TRBJ2-5, with D unclear. Trimming took off 1 base at V and 5 bases at J, with 14 bases between the two ends. Germline CDR1 reads SGHAT; CDR2 reads FQDESV (reference sequence). The CDR3 contains 15 residues.

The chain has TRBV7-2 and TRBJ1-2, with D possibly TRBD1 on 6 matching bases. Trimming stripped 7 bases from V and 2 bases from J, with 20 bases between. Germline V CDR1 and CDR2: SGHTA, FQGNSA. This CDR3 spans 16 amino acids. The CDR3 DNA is TGTGCCAGCACCCCCGTGGGGACAAGGGCAAACTATGGCTACACCTTC. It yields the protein CASTPVGTRANYGYTF.

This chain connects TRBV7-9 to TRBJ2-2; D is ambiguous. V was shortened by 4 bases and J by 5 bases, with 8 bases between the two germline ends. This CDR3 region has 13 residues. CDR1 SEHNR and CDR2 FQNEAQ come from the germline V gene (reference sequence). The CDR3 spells CASSSQETGELFF. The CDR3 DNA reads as TGTGCCAGCAGCTCCCAAGAGACCGGGGAGCTGTTTTTT. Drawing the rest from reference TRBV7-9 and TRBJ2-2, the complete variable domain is DTGVSQNPRHKITKRGQNVTFRCDPISEHNRLYWYRQTLGQGPEFLTYFQNEAQLEKSRLLSDRFSAERPKGSFSTLEIQRTEQGDSAMYLCASSSQETGELFFGEGSRLTVL.